Presented here are 11 T cell receptor beta chains from one specimen sequenced in a study of neoadjuvant anti-PD-1 for oral cavity cancer. The protocol was immunoSEQ multiplex PCR, while the TCRdb copy is restricted to in-frame clones and leaves out a portion. The data contain under 20,000 clones, under 75% of them seen just once; the ten biggest clones take up over 2.5%. Material: PBMCs, obtained before nivolumab (anti-PD-1) treatment. The receptors shown here come from a person between 35 and 79 years old with oral cavity squamous cell carcinoma.

This chain links TRBV7-6 with TRBJ1-2, with D possibly matching TRBD1 (6 bases). There are 15 residues in the CDR3. The germline gives CDR1 SGHVS, CDR2 FNYEAQ. The V end was cut by 4 bases, the J end by 8 bases, with 20 bases between. The CDR3 protein is CASSSSRDILQGYTF. In DNA, the CDR3 is TGTGCCAGCAGCTCGTCCCGGGACATACTTCAGGGCTACACCTTC.

The chain carries TRBV11-1 and TRBJ2-5; D uncertain. This CDR3 region has 16 residues. Trimming pared 1 base from V and 0 bases from J, leaving 12 bases between. The germline V gene encodes CDR1 SGHAT and CDR2 FQDESV (reference sequence). CDR3 in DNA: TGTGCCAGCAGCTTAGGGGTGAGAGAGTACCAAGAGACCCAGTACTTC. Translated, it gives CASSLGVREYQETQYF.

This rearrangement joins TRBV7-2 to TRBJ2-1; 9 positions match TRBD2. Germline V lookup: CDR1 SGHTA, CDR2 FQGNSA. This CDR3 spans 15 amino acids. V dropped 0 bases and J dropped 6; count of bases not matched to a gene: 3. DNA for the CDR3: TGTGCCAGCAGCTTAGCTGGCGGGAGGGCCAATGAGCAGTTCTTC. This translates into CASSLAGGRANEQFF.

A single count supports this clone. The chain couples TRBV28 to TRBJ1-2, with 8 bases fitting TRBD1. CDR1 is MDHEN, CDR2 SYDVKM, per germline. The CDR3 contains 13 residues. J was trimmed by 3 bases and V by 7 bases; bases with no gene match: 4. CDR3 sequence: CASITGGDYGYTF. CDR3 nucleotide sequence: TGTGCCAGCATAACAGGGGGTGACTATGGCTACACCTTC.

The chain couples TRBV5-6 to TRBJ2-7; 8 nucleotides agree with TRBD2. V was pared by 0 bases and J by 3 bases, with 2 bases of the junction left unmatched. The CDR3 sequence is 14 residues long. CDR1 and CDR2 from the germline V gene are SGHDT and YYEEEE. CDR3: CASSLGSGIYEQYF. The CDR3 coding sequence is TGTGCCAGCAGCTTGGGTAGCGGGATCTACGAGCAGTACTTC.

The chain uses TRBV10-3 and TRBJ1-1; 8 bases agree with TRBD1. Germline V gives CDR1 ENHRY, CDR2 SYGVKD. The CDR3 is 13 amino acids. With 6 bases clipped from V and 2 bases from J, the junction kept 2 bases outside the gene matches. CDR3 loop: CAIRTGVNTEAFF. The CDR3 DNA sequence: TGTGCCATCAGGACAGGGGTAAACACTGAAGCTTTCTTT.

This sequence joins TRBV5-1 and TRBJ2-5; D could derive from TRBD1 or TRBD2 (5 bases each). V was trimmed by 2 bases and J by 0 bases, leaving 26 bases between them. The CDR3 is made up of 20 amino acids. Germline values: CDR1 SGHRS, CDR2 YFSETQ. DNA for the CDR3: TGCGCCAGCAGCTTCGTCCTTGACAGCGGCTATGATAACTACCAAGAGACCCAGTACTTC. It codes for CASSFVLDSGYDNYQETQYF.

This chain connects TRBV9 to TRBJ2-3; 10 bases are a match to TRBD2. This CDR3 comprises 16 residues. Germline lookup yields CDR1 SGDLS and CDR2 YYNGEE. V lost 3 bases, J lost 0 bases, and 4 bases stayed unmatched. The CDR3 DNA is TGTGCCAGCAGCGCCCTAGCGGGAGTGAGCACAGATACGCAGTATTTT. This gives the protein CASSALAGVSTDTQYF.

This clone has a single count. This rearrangement joins TRBV5-4 to TRBJ2-2, with 8 positions matching TRBD2. The CDR3 loop spans 15 amino acids. From germline, CDR1 is SGHNT and CDR2 YYREEE (reference sequence). The trim removed 0 bases at V and 5 bases at J, leaving 3 bases unmatched. CDR3 loop: CASSLAGGATGELFF. DNA for the CDR3: TGTGCCAGCAGCTTGGCCGGGGGGGCTACCGGGGAGCTGTTTTTT.

The CDR3 nucleotides are TGCGCCAGCACCCCTGCAGGGACTGGGGCCAACGTCCTGACTTTC. Amino acids: CASTPAGTGANVLTF. This sequence joins TRBV5-1 and TRBJ2-6, with D possibly matching TRBD1 (5 bases). Per the germline V gene, CDR1 is SGHRS and CDR2 is YFSETQ. V lost 6 bases, J lost 2 bases, and 12 bases lay in between. CDR3 length equals 15 residues.

This chain links TRBV2 with TRBJ2-3, with TRBD1 matching over 7 bases. The CDR3 has 14 residues. V shed 6 bases, J shed 4 bases, and the junction held 7 bases outside the gene matches. Looked up from germline, CDR1 is SNHLY and CDR2 is FYNNEI. DNA of the CDR3: TGTGCCAGCAGGGAAAGGGACAGCCCAGATACGCAGTATTTT. It yields the protein CASRERDSPDTQYF.